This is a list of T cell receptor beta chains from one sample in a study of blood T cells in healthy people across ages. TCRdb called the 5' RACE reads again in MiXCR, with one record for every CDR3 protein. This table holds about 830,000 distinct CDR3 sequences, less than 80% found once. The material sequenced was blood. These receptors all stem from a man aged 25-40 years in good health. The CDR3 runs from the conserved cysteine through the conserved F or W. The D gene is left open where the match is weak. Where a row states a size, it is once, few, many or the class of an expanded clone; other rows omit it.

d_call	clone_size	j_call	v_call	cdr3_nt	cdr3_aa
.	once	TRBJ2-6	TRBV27	TGTGCCAGCAGTTTATCGGGGGGTTCCTCTGGGGCCAACGTCCTGACTTTC	CASSLSGGSSGANVLTF
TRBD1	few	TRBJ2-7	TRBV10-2	TGCGCCAGCACCCGGGACAGGGGGCCCTACGAGCAGTACTTC	CASTRDRGPYEQYF
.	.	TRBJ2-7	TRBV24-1	TGTGCCACCAGTGACGCTGGTTACGAGCAGTACTTC	CATSDAGYEQYF
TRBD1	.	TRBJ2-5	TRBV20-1	TGCAGTGCTAGCCACCGCGGGACAGGTCTCCTGGAGCAGTACTTC	CSASHRGTGLLEQYF
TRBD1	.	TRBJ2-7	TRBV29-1	TGCAGCGTTTACAACAGGGGGACCTACGAGCAGTACTTC	CSVYNRGTYEQYF
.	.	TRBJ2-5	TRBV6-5	TGTGCCAGCAGTTACGGCCCAAGGGGAGCCTACAATGAGCAGTACTTC	CASSYGPRGAYNEQYF
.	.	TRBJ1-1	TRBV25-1	TGTGCCAGCAGTCCGGGGGGATTCATGAACACTGAAGCTTTCTTT	CASSPGGFMNTEAFF
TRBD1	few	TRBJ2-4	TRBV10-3	TGTGCCATCAGTGAGCCCGTGACAGGGTCGAACATTCAGTACTTC	CAISEPVTGSNIQYF
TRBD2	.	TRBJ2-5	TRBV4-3	TGCGCCAGCAGCCAAGAGGGTCTAGCGGGGGGACAAGTCCAAGAGACCCAGTACTTC	CASSQEGLAGGQVQETQYF
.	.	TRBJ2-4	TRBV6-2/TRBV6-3	TGTGCCAGCAGCCCCCACGGGGAGGACATTCAGTACTTC	CASSPHGEDIQYF
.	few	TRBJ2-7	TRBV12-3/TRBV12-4	TGTGCCAGCAGCCGTACAGGGCTGAGCTCCTACGAGCAGTACTTC	CASSRTGLSSYEQYF